This T cell receptor (beta chain) was recorded in a study of blood T cell repertoires in COVID-19. Authors' methods: Estimated nucleated cell counts came from reference gene primer amplification. Assay used: immunoSEQ multiplex PCR; TCRdb lists only in-frame clones, some missing. V, J and clone size were drawn from that table, and D and trimming were deduced from the DNA. The sample has approximately 78,000 clones; about 89% are singletons. The CDR3 has 18 residues. CDR1 and CDR2 from the germline V gene are LNHDA and SQIVND (reference sequence). The V segment lost 9 bases and the J segment 0 bases; nucleotides outside the gene matches: 16.

The chain combines TRBV19 with TRBJ1-3; 8 positions match TRBD1. The clonotype comes from a man aged 50-59 years with COVID-19, enrolled during active disease. The sample taken for sequencing was peripheral blood. The chain's CDR3 is CASSDVRTGILSGNTIYF. CDR3 DNA sequence: TGTGCCAGCTCGGATGTGAGGACAGGGATACTCTCTGGAAACACCATATATTTT.